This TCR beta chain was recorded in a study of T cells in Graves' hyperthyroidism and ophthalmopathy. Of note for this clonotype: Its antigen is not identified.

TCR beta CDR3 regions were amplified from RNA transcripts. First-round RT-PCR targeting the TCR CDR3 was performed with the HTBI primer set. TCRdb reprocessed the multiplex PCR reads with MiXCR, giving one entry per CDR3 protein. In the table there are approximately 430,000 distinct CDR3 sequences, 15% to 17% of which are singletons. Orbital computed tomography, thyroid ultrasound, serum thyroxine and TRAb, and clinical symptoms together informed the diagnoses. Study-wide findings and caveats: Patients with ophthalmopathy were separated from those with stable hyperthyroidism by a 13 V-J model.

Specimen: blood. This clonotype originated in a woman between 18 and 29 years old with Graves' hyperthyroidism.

CDR3 region: CASSLASGGEQYF. CDR3 nucleotides: TGTGCCAGCAGCTTAGCATCAGGGGGCGAGCAGTACTTC. V usage is TRBV11-2 and J usage is TRBJ2-7, with 7 nucleotides matching TRBD1. The CDR3 spans 13 residues. Germline V gene lookup returns CDR1 SGHAT and CDR2 FQNNGV. J gave up 6 bases and V 1 base, and 3 bases lay outside the gene matches.